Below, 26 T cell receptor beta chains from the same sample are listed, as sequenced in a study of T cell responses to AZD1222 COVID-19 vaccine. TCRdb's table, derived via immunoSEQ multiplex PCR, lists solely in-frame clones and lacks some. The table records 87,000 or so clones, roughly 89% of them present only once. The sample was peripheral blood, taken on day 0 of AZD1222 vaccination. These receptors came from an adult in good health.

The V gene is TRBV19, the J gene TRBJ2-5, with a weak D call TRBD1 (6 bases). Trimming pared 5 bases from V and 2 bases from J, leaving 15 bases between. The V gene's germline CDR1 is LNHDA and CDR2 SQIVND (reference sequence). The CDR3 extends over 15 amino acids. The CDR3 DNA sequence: TGTGCCAGTAGTGGCCGGGACAAGCTACAAGAGACCCAGTACTTC. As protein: CASSGRDKLQETQYF.

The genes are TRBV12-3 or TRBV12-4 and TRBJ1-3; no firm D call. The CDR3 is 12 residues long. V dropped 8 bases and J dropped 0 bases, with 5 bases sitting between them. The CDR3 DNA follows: TGTGCCAGCCCCACCTCTGGAAACACCATATATTTT. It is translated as CASPTSGNTIYF.

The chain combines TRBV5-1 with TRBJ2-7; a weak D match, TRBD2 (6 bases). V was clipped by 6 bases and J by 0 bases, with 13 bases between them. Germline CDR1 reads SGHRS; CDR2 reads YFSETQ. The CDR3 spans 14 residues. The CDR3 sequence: CASNRDGSSYEQYF. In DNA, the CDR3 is TGCGCCAGCAACCGGGACGGGAGCTCCTACGAGCAGTACTTC.

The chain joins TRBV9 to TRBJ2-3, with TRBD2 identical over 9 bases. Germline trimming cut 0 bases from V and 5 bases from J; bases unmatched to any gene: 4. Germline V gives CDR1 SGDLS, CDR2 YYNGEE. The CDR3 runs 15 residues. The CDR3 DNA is TGTGCCAGCAGCGTAGGGCTAGCGGGGATAGATACGCAGTATTTT. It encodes CASSVGLAGIDTQYF.

The CDR3 region is CASSDSMVGRWNSPLHF. The CDR3 region has the DNA TGTGCCAGCAGTGACTCGATGGTAGGACGGTGGAATTCACCCCTCCACTTT. The rearrangement links TRBV6-4 to TRBJ1-6; D is uncertain. The CDR3 loop spans 17 amino acids. The V end was cut by 0 bases, the J end by 7 bases, with 16 bases between. Germline V gene data show CDR1 as MRHNA and CDR2 as SNTAGT.

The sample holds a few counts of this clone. The DNA for the CDR3 is TGCGCCAGCAGCTTGAGGCAGGGGGGTTTTGGGAACACTGAAGCTTTCTTT. This sequence encodes CASSLRQGGFGNTEAFF. The chain links TRBV5-1 to TRBJ1-1; 7 bases agree with TRBD1. The CDR3 runs 17 residues. CDR1 and CDR2 (germline): SGHRS, YFSETQ. Trimming cost V 1 base and J 1 base; bases outside gene matches: 10.

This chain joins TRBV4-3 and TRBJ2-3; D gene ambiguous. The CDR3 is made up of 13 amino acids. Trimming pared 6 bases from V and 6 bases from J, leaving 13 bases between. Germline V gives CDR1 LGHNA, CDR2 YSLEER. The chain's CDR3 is CASSPQGRDTQYF. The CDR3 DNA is TGCGCCAGCAGTCCGCAAGGGCGGGATACGCAGTATTTT.

The chain's CDR3 is CASSSPGSGVETQYF. CDR3 DNA: TGTGCCAGCAGTTCCCCGGGGAGCGGGGTGGAGACCCAGTACTTC. The chain couples TRBV6-2 or TRBV6-3 to TRBJ2-5; the match to TRBD2 covers 7 bases. This CDR3 is 15 amino acids long. Germline V gives CDR1 MNHEY, CDR2 SVGEGT. With 4 bases clipped from V and 5 bases from J, the junction kept 10 bases outside the gene matches.

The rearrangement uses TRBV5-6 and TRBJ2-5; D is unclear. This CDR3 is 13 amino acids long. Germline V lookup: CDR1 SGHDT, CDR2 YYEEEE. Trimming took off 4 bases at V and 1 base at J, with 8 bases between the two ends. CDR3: CASSPWGQETQYF. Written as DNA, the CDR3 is TGTGCCAGCAGCCCGTGGGGCCAAGAGACCCAGTACTTC.

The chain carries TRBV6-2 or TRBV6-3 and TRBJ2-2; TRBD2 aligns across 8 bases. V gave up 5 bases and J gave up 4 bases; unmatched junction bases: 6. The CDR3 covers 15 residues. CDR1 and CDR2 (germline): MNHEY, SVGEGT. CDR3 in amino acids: CASSPGGARTGELFF. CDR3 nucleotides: TGTGCCAGCAGTCCCGGGGGGGCCCGCACCGGGGAGCTGTTTTTT.

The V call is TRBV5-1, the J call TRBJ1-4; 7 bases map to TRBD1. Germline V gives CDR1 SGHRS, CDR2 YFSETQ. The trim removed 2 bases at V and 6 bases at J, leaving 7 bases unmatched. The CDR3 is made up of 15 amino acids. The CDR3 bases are TGCGCCAGCAGCTTATTCGGACAGGTGGATGAAAAACTGTTTTTT. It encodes CASSLFGQVDEKLFF. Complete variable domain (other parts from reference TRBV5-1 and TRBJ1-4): KAGVTQTPRYLIKTRGQQVTLSCSPISGHRSVSWYQQTPGQGLQFLFEYFSETQRNKGNFPGRFSGRQFSNSRSEMNVSTLELGDSALYLCASSLFGQVDEKLFFGSGTQLSVL.

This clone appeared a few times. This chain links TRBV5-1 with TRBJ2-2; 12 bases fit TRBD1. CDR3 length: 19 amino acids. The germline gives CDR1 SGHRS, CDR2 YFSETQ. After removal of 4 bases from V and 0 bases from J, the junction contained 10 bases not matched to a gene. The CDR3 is CASSPSRDRGQANTGELFF. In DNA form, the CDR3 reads TGCGCCAGCAGCCCATCCCGGGACAGGGGGCAGGCGAACACCGGGGAGCTGTTTTTT.

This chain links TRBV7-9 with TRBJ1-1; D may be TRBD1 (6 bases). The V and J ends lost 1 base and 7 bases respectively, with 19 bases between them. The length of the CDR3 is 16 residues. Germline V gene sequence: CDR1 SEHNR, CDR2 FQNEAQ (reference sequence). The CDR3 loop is CASSLGRGPGQFEAFF. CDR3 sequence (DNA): TGTGCCAGCAGCTTAGGTCGGGGACCCGGACAGTTTGAAGCTTTCTTT.

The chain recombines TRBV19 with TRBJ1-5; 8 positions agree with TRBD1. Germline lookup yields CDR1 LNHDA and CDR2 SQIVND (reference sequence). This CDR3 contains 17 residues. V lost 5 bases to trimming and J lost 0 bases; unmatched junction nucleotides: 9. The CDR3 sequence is CASSEQGGDYSNQPQHF. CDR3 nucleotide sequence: TGTGCCAGTAGTGAACAGGGGGGGGATTATAGCAATCAGCCCCAGCATTTT. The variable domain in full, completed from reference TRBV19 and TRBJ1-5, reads DGGITQSPKYLFRKEGQNVTLSCEQNLNHDAMYWYRQDPGQGLRLIYYSQIVNDFQKGDIAEGYSVSREKKESFPLTVTSAQKNPTAFYLCASSEQGGDYSNQPQHFGDGTRLSIL.

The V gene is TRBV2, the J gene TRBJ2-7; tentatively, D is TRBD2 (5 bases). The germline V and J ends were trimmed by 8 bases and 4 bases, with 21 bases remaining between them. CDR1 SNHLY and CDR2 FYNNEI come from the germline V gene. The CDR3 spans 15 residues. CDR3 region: CASHIARGAGYEQYF. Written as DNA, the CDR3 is TGTGCCAGCCACATAGCACGGGGAGCCGGATACGAGCAGTACTTC.

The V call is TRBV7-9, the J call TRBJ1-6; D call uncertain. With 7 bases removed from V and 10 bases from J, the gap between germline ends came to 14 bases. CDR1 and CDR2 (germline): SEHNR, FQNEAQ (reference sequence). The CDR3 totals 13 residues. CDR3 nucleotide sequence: TGTGCCAGCACCGAAACCGGTTACTCACCCCTCCACTTT. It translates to CASTETGYSPLHF.

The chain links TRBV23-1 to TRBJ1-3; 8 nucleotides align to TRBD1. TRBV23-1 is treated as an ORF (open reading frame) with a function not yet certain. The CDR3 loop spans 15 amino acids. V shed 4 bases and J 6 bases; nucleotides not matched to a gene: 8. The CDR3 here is CASSPKTGEENTIYF. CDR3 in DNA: TGCGCCAGCAGTCCAAAGACAGGGGAAGAAAACACCATATATTTT.

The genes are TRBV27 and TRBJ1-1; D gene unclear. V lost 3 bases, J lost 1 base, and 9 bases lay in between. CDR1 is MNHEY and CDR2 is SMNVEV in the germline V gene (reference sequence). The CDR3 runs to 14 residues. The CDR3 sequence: CASSFSDTNTEAFF. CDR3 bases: TGTGCCAGCAGTTTCTCTGATACGAACACTGAAGCTTTCTTT.

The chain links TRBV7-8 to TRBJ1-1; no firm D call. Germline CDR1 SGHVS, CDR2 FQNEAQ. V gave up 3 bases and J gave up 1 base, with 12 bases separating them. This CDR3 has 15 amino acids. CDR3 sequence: CASSFEFGPNTEAFF. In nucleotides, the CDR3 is TGTGCCAGCAGCTTTGAATTCGGGCCGAACACTGAAGCTTTCTTT.

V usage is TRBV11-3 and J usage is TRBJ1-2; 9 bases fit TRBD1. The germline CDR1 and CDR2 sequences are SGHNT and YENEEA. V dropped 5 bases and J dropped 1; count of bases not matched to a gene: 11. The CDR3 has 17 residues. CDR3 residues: CASSDPGTGTINYGYTF. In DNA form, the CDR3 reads TGTGCCAGCAGCGACCCCGGGACAGGGACGATTAACTATGGCTACACCTTC.

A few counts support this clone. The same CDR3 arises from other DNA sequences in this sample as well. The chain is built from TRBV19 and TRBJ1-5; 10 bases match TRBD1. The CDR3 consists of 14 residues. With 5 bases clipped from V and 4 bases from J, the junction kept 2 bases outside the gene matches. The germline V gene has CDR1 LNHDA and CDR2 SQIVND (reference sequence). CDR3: CASSGQGGNQPQHF. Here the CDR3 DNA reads TGTGCCAGTAGTGGACAGGGGGGAAATCAGCCCCAGCATTTT.

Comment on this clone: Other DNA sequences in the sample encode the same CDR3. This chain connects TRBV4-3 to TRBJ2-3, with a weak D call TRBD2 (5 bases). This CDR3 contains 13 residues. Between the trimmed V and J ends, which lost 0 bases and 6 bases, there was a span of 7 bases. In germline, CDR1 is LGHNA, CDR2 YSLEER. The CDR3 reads CASSQDRGDTQYF. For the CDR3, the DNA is TGCGCCAGCAGCCAAGATCGCGGGGATACGCAGTATTTT.

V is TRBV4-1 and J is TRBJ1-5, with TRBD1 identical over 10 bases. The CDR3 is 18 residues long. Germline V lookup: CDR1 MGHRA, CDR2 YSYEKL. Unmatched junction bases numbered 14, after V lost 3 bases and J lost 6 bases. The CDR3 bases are TGCGCCAGCAGCCAGGCACTTTCCGGGACAGGGGCCCCTCAGCCCCAGCATTTT. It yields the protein CASSQALSGTGAPQPQHF.

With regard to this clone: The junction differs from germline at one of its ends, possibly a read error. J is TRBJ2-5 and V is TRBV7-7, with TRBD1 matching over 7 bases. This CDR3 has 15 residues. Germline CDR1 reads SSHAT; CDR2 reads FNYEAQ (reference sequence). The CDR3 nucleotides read TGTGCTAGCAGCTTAGCGCGGACAGGTGGTGAGACCCAGTACTTC. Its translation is CASSLARTGGETQYF.

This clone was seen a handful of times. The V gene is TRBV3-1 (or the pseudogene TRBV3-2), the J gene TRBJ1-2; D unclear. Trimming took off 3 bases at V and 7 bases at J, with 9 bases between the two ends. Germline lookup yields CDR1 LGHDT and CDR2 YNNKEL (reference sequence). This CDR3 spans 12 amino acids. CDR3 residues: CASSQTGLGYTF. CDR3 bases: TGTGCCAGCAGCCAGACGGGCCTTGGCTACACCTTC.

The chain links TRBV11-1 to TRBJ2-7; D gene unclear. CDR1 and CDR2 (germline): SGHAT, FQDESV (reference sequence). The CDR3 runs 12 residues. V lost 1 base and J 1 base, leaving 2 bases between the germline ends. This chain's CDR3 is CASSLGSYEQYF. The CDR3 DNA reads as TGTGCCAGCAGCTTAGGGTCCTACGAGCAGTACTTC. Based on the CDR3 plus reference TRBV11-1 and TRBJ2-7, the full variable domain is EAEVAQSPRYKITEKSQAVAFWCDPISGHATLYWYRQILGQGPELLVQFQDESVVDDSQLPKDRFSAERLKGVDSTLKIQPAELGDSAMYLCASSLGSYEQYFGPGTRLTVT.